This is a list of T cell receptor beta chains from one sample in a study of beta chain features in type 1 diabetes. This table comes from immunoSEQ multiplex PCR, and its TCRdb copy is limited to in-frame clones, with some not included. The sample lists about 400,000 clones, approximately 12% seen once, with 0.017% in the top ten. The sequencing input was naive CD4+ T cells from blood. Source of these receptors: a man younger than 30 in good health. Each CDR3 is given with its conserved first and last residue. The order of the fields is J gene, clone size, V gene, D gene, CDR3 DNA, CDR3 protein. The D gene is left open where the match is weak. Part of the rows lack a size; the others show once, few, many or a class for expanded clones.

TRBJ2-2 NA TRBV30 TRBD2 TGTGCCTGGAGTGTTGCGGGAGGGGGAACCGGGGAGCTGTTTTTT CAWSVAGGGTGELFF
TRBJ2-5 NA TRBV4-1 NA TGCGCCAGGTCGCCCGGGACCCAGTACTTC CARSPGTQYF
TRBJ2-3 NA TRBV5-1 TRBD2 TGCGCCAGCAGCCCGGTGGGGGGGGATACGCAGTATTTT CASSPVGGDTQYF
TRBJ2-3 few TRBV7-2 TRBD2 TGTGCCAGCAGCTTAGACGGGAGGGGCACAGATACGCAGTATTTT CASSLDGRGTDTQYF
TRBJ2-7 NA TRBV29-1 TRBD1 TGCAGCGTTGAGGCCACAGGGGACGAGCAGTACTTC CSVEATGDEQYF
TRBJ2-3 few TRBV11-2 NA TGTGCCAGCAGCTTATTGGTCGGTAACACAGATACGCAGTATTTT CASSLLVGNTDTQYF
TRBJ2-1 NA TRBV19 TRBD2 TGTGCCAGTAGTATACCATCACAGCGGGAGGTCAATGAGCAGTTCTTC CASSIPSQREVNEQFF
TRBJ2-1 few TRBV6-5 TRBD2 TGTGCCAGCAGTTGGGGACTAGCGGGAAACAATGAGCAGTTCTTC CASSWGLAGNNEQFF
TRBJ2-7 few TRBV28 NA TGTGCCAGCAGTCTCCAGGGATCCTACGAGCAGTACTTC CASSLQGSYEQYF
TRBJ2-6 few TRBV7-2 NA TGTGCCACCAATCAGCGGTTCTCTGGGGCCAACGTCCTGACTTTC CATNQRFSGANVLTF
TRBJ1-2 few TRBV4-2 NA TGTGCCAGCAGCCAAGTACCCCAGGGTAACTATGGCTACACCTTC CASSQVPQGNYGYTF
TRBJ2-2 few TRBV27 NA TGTGCCAGCAGTTTATCGGGCACCTACACCGGGGAGCTGTTTTTT CASSLSGTYTGELFF
TRBJ2-6 few TRBV27 NA TGTGCCAGCACCTCGACAAGCTCTGGGGCCAACGTCCTGACTTTC CASTSTSSGANVLTF
TRBJ1-1 few TRBV6-5 TRBD1 TGTGCCAGCAGTCCCACAGGACAGGCAAACACTGAAGCTTTCTTT CASSPTGQANTEAFF
TRBJ2-7 few TRBV7-2 TRBD2 TGTGCCAGCACCCTAGCGGCCCCCTACGAGCAGTACTTC CASTLAAPYEQYF
TRBJ2-3 few TRBV4-2 NA TGTGCCAGCAGCCAAGATGCCGGAGATACGCAGTATTTT CASSQDAGDTQYF
TRBJ1-4 few TRBV10-3 TRBD1 TGTGCCACCCGGACAGGGGGCCTTACAACTAATGAAAAACTGTTTTTT CATRTGGLTTNEKLFF
TRBJ2-7 NA TRBV10-3 TRBD1 TGTGCCATCAAGCCGGGACAGGGGAAACCCGAGCAGTACTTC CAIKPGQGKPEQYF
TRBJ2-7 few TRBV9 NA TGTGCCAGCAGCGCGGGAAGGACAGACTACGAGCAGTACTTC CASSAGRTDYEQYF
TRBJ2-2 NA TRBV11-2 TRBD2 TGTGCCAGCAGGGCAGACTGGACTAGCGGGATACTTGTCACCGGGGAGCTGTTTTTT CASRADWTSGILVTGELFF
TRBJ2-7 few TRBV7-2 NA TGTGCCAGCAGCTTAGCGTCGTCAGGGTCCTACGAGCAGTACTTC CASSLASSGSYEQYF
TRBJ1-4 few TRBV5-1 NA TGCGCCAGCAGCTTGGGTCGGTCGGCTAATGAAAAACTGTTTTTT CASSLGRSANEKLFF
TRBJ2-7 NA TRBV9 NA TGTGCCAGCAGCGTAGCGGGACATTTCTACGAGCAGTACTTC CASSVAGHFYEQYF
TRBJ1-2 few TRBV25-1 TRBD1 TGTGCCAGCCATGGGCCGGGACAGCTCTATGGCTACACCTTC CASHGPGQLYGYTF
TRBJ2-5 few TRBV29-1 TRBD2 TGCAGCGTGTTTGGGACTAGCGGGAAGGAGACCCAGTACTTC CSVFGTSGKETQYF
TRBJ1-1 NA TRBV7-2 NA TGTGCCAGCAGCTTAGCGTCTACAGTGAACACTGAAGCTTTCTTT CASSLASTVNTEAFF
TRBJ2-7 few TRBV4-1 NA TGCGCCAGCAGCCATAGCCGGGACTCCGGACACGAGCAGTACTTC CASSHSRDSGHEQYF
TRBJ1-4 NA TRBV7-2 NA TGTGCCAGCAGCTCTACAGGGTTAACTAATGAAAAACTGTTTTTT CASSSTGLTNEKLFF
TRBJ2-5 NA TRBV7-8 TRBD2 TGTGCCAGCAGCTCGCGGGGGGGCTCTTTCCAGTACTTC CASSSRGGSFQYF
TRBJ2-5 few TRBV5-1 TRBD1 TGCGCCAGCAGCTCGCTGACAGGGGGCGAGGAGACCCAGTACTTC CASSSLTGGEETQYF
TRBJ1-5 few TRBV30 NA TGTGCCTGGAGTATCGGGACATATAATAGCAATCAGCCCCAGCATTTT CAWSIGTYNSNQPQHF
TRBJ1-5 few TRBV7-2 NA TGTGCCAGCAGCTTCAGGGGCCGCAATCAGCCCCAGCATTTT CASSFRGRNQPQHF
TRBJ2-7 few TRBV6-5 NA TGTGCCAGCAGTTGGGCCGGCGTCTACGAGCAGTACTTC CASSWAGVYEQYF
TRBJ1-5 few TRBV5-1 TRBD1 TGCGCCAGCAGCTCGGAAGGGACAGGGACTCAGCCCCAGCATTTT CASSSEGTGTQPQHF
TRBJ1-1 NA TRBV29-1 NA TGCAGCGTTGCCCGGGGGAACACTGAAGCTTTCTTT CSVARGNTEAFF
TRBJ1-5 NA TRBV9 NA TGTGCCAGTGGCACGAGCAATCAGCCCCAGCATTTT CASGTSNQPQHF
TRBJ2-5 few TRBV7-2 NA TGTGCCAGCAGCGGGCATTTGTCCCAAGAGACCCAGTACTTC CASSGHLSQETQYF
TRBJ2-6 NA TRBV9 TRBD2 TGTGCCAGCAGCGCGCGCGGGGGGCCTGGGGCCAACGTCCTGACTTTC CASSARGGPGANVLTF
TRBJ2-7 NA TRBV2 NA TGTGCCAGCAGTGTGCGCATGAACTACGAGCAGTACTTC CASSVRMNYEQYF
TRBJ1-1 NA TRBV5-4 TRBD1 TGTGCCAGCAGCTCCACAGGGGGCGAGGACACTGAAGCTTTCTTT CASSSTGGEDTEAFF
TRBJ2-1 few TRBV18 NA TGTGCCAGCTACCGGGACAAAGACTACAATGAGCAGTTCTTC CASYRDKDYNEQFF
TRBJ2-1 few TRBV28 TRBD2 TGTGCCAGCAGTTTCAGTAGCGGGATCTACAATGAGCAGTTCTTC CASSFSSGIYNEQFF